The T cell receptor (beta chain) described here comes from a study of untreated major depressive disorder. The repertoire was sequenced with immunoSEQ multiplex PCR; TCRdb's copy has only in-frame clones and lacks some. The data contain over 20,000 clones, 85% to 95% of them singletons. CDR1 and CDR2 (germline): SGHAT, FQDESV (reference sequence). V was shortened by 3 bases and J by 7 bases, with 10 bases between the two germline ends. This CDR3 is built from 13 residues. The chain links TRBV11-1 to TRBJ2-1; D not resolved. The sequence was obtained from a man younger than 45 in good health. Input material: CD4+ T cells from PBMCs. The CDR3 here is CASSFTRLNEQFF. The CDR3 DNA follows: TGTGCCAGCAGCTTCACCAGGCTGAATGAGCAGTTCTTC.